These T cell receptor beta chains were read from a single sample in a study of blood T cell repertoires in COVID-19. TCRdb keeps only in-frame clones here, not all; method: immunoSEQ multiplex PCR. The table records about 370,000 clones, more than 80% of them present only once. Sequencing was performed on peripheral blood. These receptors originate from a woman aged 25 to 45 with COVID-19, enrolled during active disease. Both conserved end residues are trimmed from each CDR3. The order of the fields is J gene, clone size, V gene, CDR3 protein. Clone sizes are given selectively: once, few, many, or a class where the clone is expanded.

TRBJ1-1 | NA | TRBV11-3 | ASSLDHRGSNTEAF
TRBJ1-1 | NA | TRBV5-1 | ASSLDALSQGYDMNTEAF
TRBJ2-7 | few | TRBV2 | ASRRLAHSYEQY
TRBJ2-2 | NA | TRBV11-3 | ASSLVAGDNTGELF
TRBJ1-4 | NA | TRBV9 | ASSVAAPGRGGDEKLF
TRBJ2-1 | NA | TRBV5-4 | ASSLEQGSGNNEQF
TRBJ1-6 | NA | TRBV14 | ASSQTYNSPLH
TRBJ1-1 | NA | TRBV28 | ASSQRGTVDEAF
TRBJ1-4 | NA | TRBV7-2 | ASSLAALRGQNEKLF
TRBJ1-2 | NA | TRBV6-5 | ASTEGGGRNYGYT